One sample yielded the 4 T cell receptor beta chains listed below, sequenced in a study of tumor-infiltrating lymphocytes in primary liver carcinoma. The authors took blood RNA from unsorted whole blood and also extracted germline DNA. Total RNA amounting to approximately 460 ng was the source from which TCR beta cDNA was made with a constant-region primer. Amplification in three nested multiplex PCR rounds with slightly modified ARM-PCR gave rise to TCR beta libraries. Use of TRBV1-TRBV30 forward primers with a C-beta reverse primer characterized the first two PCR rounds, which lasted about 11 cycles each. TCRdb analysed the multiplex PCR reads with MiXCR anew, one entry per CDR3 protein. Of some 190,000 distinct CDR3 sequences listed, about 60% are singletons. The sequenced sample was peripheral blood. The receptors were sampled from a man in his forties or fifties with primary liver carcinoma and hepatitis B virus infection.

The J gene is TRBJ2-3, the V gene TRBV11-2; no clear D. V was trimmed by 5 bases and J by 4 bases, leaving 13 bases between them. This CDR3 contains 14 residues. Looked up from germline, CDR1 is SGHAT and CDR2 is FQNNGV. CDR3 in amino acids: CASSPYQMPDTQYF. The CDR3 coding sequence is TGTGCCAGCAGCCCATATCAGATGCCAGATACGCAGTATTTT.

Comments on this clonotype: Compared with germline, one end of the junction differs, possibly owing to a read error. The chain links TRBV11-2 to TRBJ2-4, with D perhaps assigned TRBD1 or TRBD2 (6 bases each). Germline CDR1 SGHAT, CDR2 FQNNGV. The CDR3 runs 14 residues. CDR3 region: CAGSPQRGRDIQYF. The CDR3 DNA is TGTGCCGGCAGCCCCCAACGGGGGCGGGACATTCAATACTTC.

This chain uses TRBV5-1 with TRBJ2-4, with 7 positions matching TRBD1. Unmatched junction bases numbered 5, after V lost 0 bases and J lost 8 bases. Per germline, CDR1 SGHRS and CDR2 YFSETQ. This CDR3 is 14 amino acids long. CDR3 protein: CASSLEQGKDIQYF. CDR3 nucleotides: TGCGCCAGCAGCTTGGAACAGGGGAAGGACATTCAGTACTTC.

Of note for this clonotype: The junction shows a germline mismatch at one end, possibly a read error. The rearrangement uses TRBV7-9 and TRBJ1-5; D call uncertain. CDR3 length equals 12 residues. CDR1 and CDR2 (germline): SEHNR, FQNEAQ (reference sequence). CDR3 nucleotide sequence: TGTGCCAGCAACTTAGCCAATCAGCCCCAGCATTTT. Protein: CASNLANQPQHF.